These 10 T cell receptor beta chains share one sample of origin, sequenced in a study of OX40 agonist ivuxolimab in advanced cancers. The protocol was immunoSEQ multiplex PCR, while the TCRdb copy is restricted to in-frame clones and leaves out a portion. The table shows 65,000 to 80,000 clones, with just under 95% occurring only once. Material: CD4+ or CD8+ T cells sorted from blood, obtained in a trial of the OX40 agonist ivuxolimab. The origin of the receptors is an adult with an advanced solid tumor such as melanoma, head and neck, liver or kidney cancer.

The V and J genes are TRBV19 and TRBJ2-5, with D possibly TRBD1 on 6 matching bases. This CDR3 comprises 16 residues. Germline lookup yields CDR1 LNHDA and CDR2 SQIVND (reference sequence). V was clipped by 9 bases and J by 3 bases, with 23 bases between them. The CDR3 DNA follows: TGTGCCAGCCGATCGATGCAGGGGCGCCGAAAAGAGACCCAGTACTTC. Encoded protein: CASRSMQGRRKETQYF. The variable domain in full, completed from reference TRBV19 and TRBJ2-5, reads DGGITQSPKYLFRKEGQNVTLSCEQNLNHDAMYWYRQDPGQGLRLIYYSQIVNDFQKGDIAEGYSVSREKKESFPLTVTSAQKNPTAFYLCASRSMQGRRKETQYFGPGTRLLVL.

This chain connects TRBV28 to TRBJ2-1, with TRBD1 as a possible D gene (6 bases). V gave up 6 bases and J gave up 0 bases, with 24 bases separating them. This CDR3 is built from 19 residues. The germline V gene has CDR1 MDHEN and CDR2 SYDVKM. The CDR3 DNA follows: TGTGCCAGCAGAACCCTCGGACAGTTAACAGTAAGCTCCTACAATGAGCAGTTCTTC. It translates to CASRTLGQLTVSSYNEQFF.

The rearrangement joins TRBV7-9 to TRBJ1-1; weak D call: TRBD1 (5 bases). CDR3 length equals 12 residues. Trimming removed 8 bases from V and 6 bases from J, with 13 bases in between. Germline V CDR1 and CDR2: SEHNR, FQNEAQ (reference sequence). The CDR3 nucleotides are TGTGCCAGCGGGGGGGATGAACCTGAAGCTTTCTTT. Its translation is CASGGDEPEAFF.

The genes are TRBV6-5 and TRBJ2-7; D is undetermined. Germline V gene sequence: CDR1 MNHEY, CDR2 SVGAGI. Deletions cut 2 bases from V and 0 bases from J, with 5 bases between. The CDR3 extends over 13 amino acids. CDR3 coding DNA: TGTGCCAGCAGTTACGTGGCCTCCTACGAGCAGTACTTC. Amino acid sequence: CASSYVASYEQYF.

This clone has a handful of counts. CDR3 nucleotide sequence: TGTGCCAGCAGTGAAATTTGGGGGGCAGGCTACGAGCAGTACTTC. Translation gives CASSEIWGAGYEQYF. The chain has TRBV6-1 and TRBJ2-7; D possibly matches TRBD1 or TRBD2 (6 bases each). V lost 2 bases and J lost 3, with 14 bases in between. Germline V gives CDR1 MNHNS, CDR2 SASEGT. The CDR3 has 15 residues.

The chain carries TRBV5-4 and TRBJ2-7; no clear D. The V end was cut by 1 base, the J end by 1 base, with 9 bases between. CDR1 is SGHNT, CDR2 YYREEE, per germline (reference sequence). CDR3 length equals 14 residues. In DNA form, the CDR3 reads TGTGCCAGCAGCTTGATGATGGGTTCCTACGAGCAGTACTTC. Translation: CASSLMMGSYEQYF.

The gene calls are TRBV9 and TRBJ2-2; the D gene is possibly TRBD1 (6 bases). CDR3 size: 14 residues. V was trimmed by 0 bases and J by 4 bases, leaving 7 bases between them. Germline loops: CDR1 SGDLS, CDR2 YYNGEE. In nucleotides, the CDR3 is TGTGCCAGCAGCGTAGTGGGGGCCACCGGGGAGCTGTTTTTT. It specifies CASSVVGATGELFF.

This clone was observed a single time. The chain uses TRBV19 and TRBJ1-1, with D hard to call. Germline CDR1 reads LNHDA; CDR2 reads SQIVND (reference sequence). Between the trimmed V and J ends, which lost 3 bases and 12 bases, there was a span of 11 bases. CDR3 size: 11 residues. CDR3 coding DNA: TGTGCCAGTAGTATTTGGAGGGAAACTTTCTTT. This sequence encodes CASSIWRETFF.

The V call is TRBV9, the J call TRBJ2-6, with a possible D match to TRBD2 (5 bases). The germline V gene encodes CDR1 SGDLS and CDR2 YYNGEE. The CDR3 runs to 18 residues. The V gene lost 9 bases and the J gene lost 0 bases, with 22 bases spanning the gap. The CDR3 reads CANLIGGPLLSGANVLTF. The CDR3 region has the DNA TGTGCCAACCTTATAGGCGGGCCTCTCCTCTCTGGGGCCAACGTCCTGACTTTC. Together with reference TRBV9 and TRBJ2-6, the CDR3 gives the full variable domain: DSGVTQTPKHLITATGQRVTLRCSPRSGDLSVYWYQQSLDQGLQFLIQYYNGEERAKGNILERFSAQQFPDLHSELNLSSLELGDSALYFCANLIGGPLLSGANVLTFGAGSRLTVL.

The chain's CDR3 is CASSLAAGLEIYGYTF. CDR3 DNA: TGTGCCAGCAGCTTGGCCGCAGGGTTAGAGATCTATGGCTACACCTTC. This rearrangement joins TRBV5-4 to TRBJ1-2, with TRBD1 as a possible D gene (5 bases). V lost 0 bases to trimming and J lost 4 bases, with 16 bases between them. The CDR3 is 16 amino acids. Germline assignment: CDR1 SGHNT and CDR2 YYREEE (reference sequence).